This is a list of T cell receptor beta chains from one sample in a study of blood T cell repertoires in COVID-19. Libraries were prepared by immunoSEQ multiplex PCR; TCRdb keeps only in-frame clonotypes and omits some of them. This table holds roughly 180,000 clones, 90% to 95% found once. Source material: peripheral blood. These TCRs come from a man younger than 45 with COVID-19, enrolled during active disease. CDR3s include the opening cysteine and the closing phenylalanine or tryptophan. A D gene is named only where the DNA matches it firmly. Rows give clone size only sometimes, using once, few, many, or a class for an expanded clone.

D gene: TRBD1
V gene: TRBV9
clone size: -
J gene: TRBJ2-1
CDR3 protein: CASSAPGQGHNEQFF
CDR3 DNA: TGTGCCAGCAGCGCTCCGGGACAGGGACACAATGAGCAGTTCTTC

D gene: -
V gene: TRBV6-5
clone size: -
J gene: TRBJ2-3
CDR3 protein: CASSPTGSGADTQYF
CDR3 DNA: TGTGCCAGCAGTCCAACAGGGTCGGGCGCAGATACGCAGTATTTT

D gene: TRBD1
V gene: TRBV6-1
clone size: -
J gene: TRBJ1-1
CDR3 protein: CASSETTGKNTEAFF
CDR3 DNA: TGTGCCAGCAGTGAAACGACAGGGAAAAACACTGAAGCTTTCTTT

D gene: -
V gene: TRBV5-1
clone size: -
J gene: TRBJ2-2
CDR3 protein: CASSLTGTLYTGELFF
CDR3 DNA: TGCGCCAGCAGCTTGACCGGGACTCTATACACCGGGGAGCTGTTTTTT

D gene: TRBD1
V gene: TRBV19
clone size: -
J gene: TRBJ1-6
CDR3 protein: CASSATGGYNSPLHF
CDR3 DNA: TGTGCCAGTAGTGCGACAGGGGGCTATAATTCACCCCTCCACTTT

D gene: TRBD1
V gene: TRBV6-5
clone size: -
J gene: TRBJ2-7
CDR3 protein: CASSRDRLTYEQYF
CDR3 DNA: TGTGCCAGCAGCCGGGACAGACTAACCTACGAGCAGTACTTC

D gene: TRBD2
V gene: TRBV13
clone size: -
J gene: TRBJ2-2
CDR3 protein: CASSRGGDLNTGELFF
CDR3 DNA: TGTGCCAGCTCGCGGGGGGGCGACTTAAACACCGGGGAGCTGTTTTTT

D gene: -
V gene: TRBV2
clone size: -
J gene: TRBJ1-6
CDR3 protein: CASTPIRGGGGSPLHF
CDR3 DNA: TGTGCCAGCACCCCGATTCGAGGGGGGGGAGGGTCACCCCTCCACTTT

D gene: TRBD2
V gene: TRBV19
clone size: -
J gene: TRBJ2-1
CDR3 protein: CASSIEELAGGSGYNEQFF
CDR3 DNA: TGTGCCAGTAGTATAGAAGAACTAGCGGGGGGGTCTGGGTACAATGAGCAGTTCTTC

D gene: -
V gene: TRBV11-1
clone size: -
J gene: TRBJ1-2
CDR3 protein: CASSQAAGDYGYTF
CDR3 DNA: TGTGCCAGCAGCCAAGCGGCGGGGGACTATGGCTACACCTTC

D gene: -
V gene: TRBV3-1/TRBV3-2
clone size: -
J gene: TRBJ1-1
CDR3 protein: CASSHLTEAFF
CDR3 DNA: TGTGCCAGCAGCCACTTAACTGAAGCTTTCTTT

D gene: -
V gene: TRBV19
clone size: -
J gene: TRBJ1-1
CDR3 protein: CASSITRVPNTEAFF
CDR3 DNA: TGTGCCAGTAGTATAACTAGGGTGCCGAACACTGAAGCTTTCTTT

D gene: TRBD1
V gene: TRBV19
clone size: few
J gene: TRBJ1-2
CDR3 protein: CASSVPTGGRGYTF
CDR3 DNA: TGTGCCAGTAGTGTCCCGACAGGGGGACGCGGCTACACCTTC

D gene: TRBD1
V gene: TRBV4-1
clone size: -
J gene: TRBJ1-1
CDR3 protein: CASSQDGDRLNTEAFF
CDR3 DNA: TGCGCCAGCAGCCAAGACGGGGACAGGTTGAACACTGAAGCTTTCTTT

D gene: -
V gene: TRBV11-2
clone size: -
J gene: TRBJ1-6
CDR3 protein: CASSFVGGAESPLHF
CDR3 DNA: TGTGCCAGCAGCTTCGTGGGAGGGGCGGAATCACCCCTCCACTTT

D gene: TRBD2
V gene: TRBV10-3
clone size: -
J gene: TRBJ2-3
CDR3 protein: CAISETGGLNTQYF
CDR3 DNA: TGTGCCATCAGTGAGACGGGGGGGCTAAATACGCAGTATTTT

D gene: -
V gene: TRBV5-1
clone size: -
J gene: TRBJ1-6
CDR3 protein: CASSLTGDYNSPLHF
CDR3 DNA: TGCGCCAGCAGCTTGACCGGAGACTATAATTCACCCCTCCACTTT

D gene: -
V gene: TRBV21-1
clone size: once
J gene: TRBJ2-5
CDR3 protein: CASSKDGRVSQETQYF
CDR3 DNA: TGTGCCAGCAGCAAAGATGGCAGGGTTTCCCAAGAGACCCAGTACTTC

D gene: TRBD1
V gene: TRBV6-1
clone size: -
J gene: TRBJ1-6
CDR3 protein: CASSEAPQQGLGSPLHF
CDR3 DNA: TGTGCCAGCAGTGAAGCGCCTCAACAGGGGTTGGGTTCACCCCTCCACTTT